The clone carrying this TCR beta chain was recorded once. Its target is not known. Clones were sequenced by immunoSEQ multiplex PCR, and TCRdb holds only the in-frame ones, with some missing. Of about 47,000 clones in the sample, 65% to 90% were seen once. Germline assignment: CDR1 SGHTA and CDR2 FQGTGA. V gave up 2 bases and J gave up 6 bases, with 9 bases separating them. The CDR3 has 13 residues. This sample is part of a study of identifying expanded T cells in peripheral blood. Study outcomes and limitations: About 1.2 clones differed between technical replicates, versus about 16 and 19 over time. Clone count variance between approximately two-week samples rose with total template count.

Collection occurred without any documented infections or immune events in donors. Sequencing used blood. The TCR comes from a person aged 18 to 75 in good health. The rearrangement links TRBV7-3 to TRBJ2-3, with D unclear. CDR3 nucleotide sequence: TGTGCCAGCAGCTTATCGAGTCCGGATACGCAGTATTTT. It encodes CASSLSSPDTQYF.